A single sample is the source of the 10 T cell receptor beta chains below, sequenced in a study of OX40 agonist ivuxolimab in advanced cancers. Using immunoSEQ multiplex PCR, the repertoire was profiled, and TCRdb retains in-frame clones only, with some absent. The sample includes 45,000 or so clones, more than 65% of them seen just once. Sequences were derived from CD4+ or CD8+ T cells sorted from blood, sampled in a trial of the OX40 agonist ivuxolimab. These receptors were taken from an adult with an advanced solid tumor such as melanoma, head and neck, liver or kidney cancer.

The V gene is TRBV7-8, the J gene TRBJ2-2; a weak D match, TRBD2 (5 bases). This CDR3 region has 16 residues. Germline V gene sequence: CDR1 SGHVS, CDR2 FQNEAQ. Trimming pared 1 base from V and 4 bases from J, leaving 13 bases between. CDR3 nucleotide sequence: TGTGCCAGCAGCTTAGGGGTTGGGAGTGGCACCGGGGAGCTGTTTTTT. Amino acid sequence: CASSLGVGSGTGELFF.

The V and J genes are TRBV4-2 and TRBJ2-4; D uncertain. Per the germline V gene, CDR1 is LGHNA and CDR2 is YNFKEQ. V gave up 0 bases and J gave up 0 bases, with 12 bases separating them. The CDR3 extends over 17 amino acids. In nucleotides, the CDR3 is TGTGCCAGCAGCCAAGAGCCCGTCTTGCTAGCCAAAAACATTCAGTACTTC. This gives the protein CASSQEPVLLAKNIQYF.

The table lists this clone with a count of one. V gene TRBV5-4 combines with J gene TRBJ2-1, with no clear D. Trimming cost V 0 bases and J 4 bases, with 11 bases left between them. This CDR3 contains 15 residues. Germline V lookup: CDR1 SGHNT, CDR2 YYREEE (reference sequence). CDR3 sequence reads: CASSLGGNTYNEQFF. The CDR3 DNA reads TGTGCCAGCAGCTTGGGAGGTAATACTTACAATGAGCAGTTCTTC.

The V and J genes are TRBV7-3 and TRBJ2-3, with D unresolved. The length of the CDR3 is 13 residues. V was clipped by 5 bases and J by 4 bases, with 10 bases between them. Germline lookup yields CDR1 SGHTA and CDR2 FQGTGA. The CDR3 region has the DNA TGTGCCAGCAGCAGTCGGCAGCCAGATACGCAGTATTTT. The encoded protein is CASSSRQPDTQYF.

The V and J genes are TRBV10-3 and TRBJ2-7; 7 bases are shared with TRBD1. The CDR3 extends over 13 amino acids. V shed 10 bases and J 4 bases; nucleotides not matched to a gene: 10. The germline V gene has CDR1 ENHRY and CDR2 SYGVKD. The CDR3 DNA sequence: TGTGCCAGTCGACAGGGCGGTCAGTACGAGCAGTACTTC. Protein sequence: CASRQGGQYEQYF.

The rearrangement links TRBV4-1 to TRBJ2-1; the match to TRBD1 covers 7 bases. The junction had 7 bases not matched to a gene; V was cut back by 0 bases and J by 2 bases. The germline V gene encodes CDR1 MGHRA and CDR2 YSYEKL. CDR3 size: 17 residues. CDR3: CASSQDLGTETYNEQFF. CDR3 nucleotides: TGCGCCAGCAGCCAAGATCTAGGGACAGAGACCTACAATGAGCAGTTCTTC.

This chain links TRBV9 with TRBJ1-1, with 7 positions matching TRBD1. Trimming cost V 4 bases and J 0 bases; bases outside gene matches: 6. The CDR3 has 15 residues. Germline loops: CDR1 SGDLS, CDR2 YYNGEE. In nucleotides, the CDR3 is TGTGCCAGCAGCCCACAACAGGGGATGAACACTGAAGCTTTCTTT. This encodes CASSPQQGMNTEAFF.

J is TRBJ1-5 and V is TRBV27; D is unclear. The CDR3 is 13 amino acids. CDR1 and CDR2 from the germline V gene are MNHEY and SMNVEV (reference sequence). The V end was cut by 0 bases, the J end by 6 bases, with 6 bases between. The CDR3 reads CASSLSHSQPQHF. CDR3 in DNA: TGTGCCAGCAGTTTATCTCATTCTCAGCCCCAGCATTTT.

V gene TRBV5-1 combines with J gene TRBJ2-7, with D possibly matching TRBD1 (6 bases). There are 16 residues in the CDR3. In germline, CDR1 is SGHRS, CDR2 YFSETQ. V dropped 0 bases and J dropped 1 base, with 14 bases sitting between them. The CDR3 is CASSLEGGGQSYEQYF. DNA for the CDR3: TGCGCCAGCAGCTTGGAAGGGGGTGGTCAGTCCTACGAGCAGTACTTC. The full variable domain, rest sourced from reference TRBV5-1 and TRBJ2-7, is KAGVTQTPRYLIKTRGQQVTLSCSPISGHRSVSWYQQTPGQGLQFLFEYFSETQRNKGNFPGRFSGRQFSNSRSEMNVSTLELGDSALYLCASSLEGGGQSYEQYFGPGTRLTVT.

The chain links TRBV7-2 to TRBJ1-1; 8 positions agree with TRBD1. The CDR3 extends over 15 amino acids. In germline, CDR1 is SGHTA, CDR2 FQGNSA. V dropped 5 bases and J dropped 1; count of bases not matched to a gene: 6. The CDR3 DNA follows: TGTGCCAGCAGCACAGGGGGTTGGGAGAACACTGAAGCTTTCTTT. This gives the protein CASSTGGWENTEAFF.